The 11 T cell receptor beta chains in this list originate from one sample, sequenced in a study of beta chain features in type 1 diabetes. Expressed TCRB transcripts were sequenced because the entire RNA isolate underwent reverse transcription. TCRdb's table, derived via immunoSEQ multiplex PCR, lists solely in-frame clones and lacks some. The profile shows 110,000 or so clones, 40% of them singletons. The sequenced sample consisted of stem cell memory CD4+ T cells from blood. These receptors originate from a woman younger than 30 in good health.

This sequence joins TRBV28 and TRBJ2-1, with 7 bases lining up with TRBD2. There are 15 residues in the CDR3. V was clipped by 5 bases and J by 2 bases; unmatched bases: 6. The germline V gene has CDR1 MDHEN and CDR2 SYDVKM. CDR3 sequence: CASSLSSGPYNEQFF. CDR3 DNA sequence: TGTGCCAGCAGTCTCTCTAGCGGTCCCTACAATGAGCAGTTCTTC.

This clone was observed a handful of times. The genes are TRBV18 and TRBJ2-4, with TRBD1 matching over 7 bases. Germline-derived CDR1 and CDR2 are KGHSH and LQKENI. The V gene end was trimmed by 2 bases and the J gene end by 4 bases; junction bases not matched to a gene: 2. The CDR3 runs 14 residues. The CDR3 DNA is TGTGCCAGCTCACCAGCACAGGGGAAAAACATTCAGTACTTC. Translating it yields CASSPAQGKNIQYF.

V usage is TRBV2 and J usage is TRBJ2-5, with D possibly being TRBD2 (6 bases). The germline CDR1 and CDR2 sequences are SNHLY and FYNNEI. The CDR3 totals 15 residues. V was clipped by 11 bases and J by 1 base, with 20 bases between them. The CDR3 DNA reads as TGTGCCTCTCGGGGAAGGGACTTTAGCCAAGAGACCCAGTACTTC. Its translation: CASRGRDFSQETQYF.

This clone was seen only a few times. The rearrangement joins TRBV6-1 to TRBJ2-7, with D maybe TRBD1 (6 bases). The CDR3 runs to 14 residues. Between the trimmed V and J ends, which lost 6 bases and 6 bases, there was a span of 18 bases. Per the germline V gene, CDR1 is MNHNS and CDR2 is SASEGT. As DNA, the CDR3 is TGTGCCAGCAGACAGGACAGAATCGGCCCCGAGCAGTACTTC. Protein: CASRQDRIGPEQYF.

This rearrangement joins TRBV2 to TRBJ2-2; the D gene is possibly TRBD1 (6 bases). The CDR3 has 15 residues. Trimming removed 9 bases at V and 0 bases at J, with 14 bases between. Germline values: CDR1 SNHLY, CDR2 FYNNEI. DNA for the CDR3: TGTGCCAGGCCGAAACAGGGATCGAACACCGGGGAGCTGTTTTTT. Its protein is CARPKQGSNTGELFF. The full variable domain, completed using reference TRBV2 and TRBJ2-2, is EPEVTQTPSHQVTQMGQEVILRCVPISNHLYFYWYRQILGQKVEFLVSFYNNEISEKSEIFDDQFSVERPDGSNFTLKIRSTKLEDSAMYFCARPKQGSNTGELFFGEGSRLTVL.

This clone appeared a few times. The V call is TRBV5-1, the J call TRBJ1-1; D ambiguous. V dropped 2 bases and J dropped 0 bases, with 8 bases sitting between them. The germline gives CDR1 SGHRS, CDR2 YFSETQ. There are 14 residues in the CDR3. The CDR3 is CASSFDPVNTEAFF. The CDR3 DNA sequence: TGCGCCAGCAGCTTCGATCCAGTGAACACTGAAGCTTTCTTT.

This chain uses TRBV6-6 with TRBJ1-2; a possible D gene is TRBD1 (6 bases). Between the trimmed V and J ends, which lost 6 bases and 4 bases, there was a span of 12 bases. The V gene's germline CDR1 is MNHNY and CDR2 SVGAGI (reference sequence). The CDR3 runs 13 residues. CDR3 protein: CASRNRDAYGYTF. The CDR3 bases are TGTGCCAGCAGAAACAGGGATGCCTATGGCTACACCTTC.

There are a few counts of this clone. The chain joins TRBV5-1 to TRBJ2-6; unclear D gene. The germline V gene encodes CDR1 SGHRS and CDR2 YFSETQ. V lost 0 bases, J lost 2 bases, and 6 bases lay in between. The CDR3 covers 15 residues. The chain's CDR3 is CASSLDQTGANVLTF. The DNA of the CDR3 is TGCGCCAGCAGCTTGGACCAGACTGGGGCCAACGTCCTGACTTTC.

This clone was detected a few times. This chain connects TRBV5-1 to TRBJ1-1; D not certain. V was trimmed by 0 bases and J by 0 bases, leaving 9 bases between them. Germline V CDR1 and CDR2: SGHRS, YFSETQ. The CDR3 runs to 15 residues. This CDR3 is CASSLAPNMNTEAFF. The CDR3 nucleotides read TGCGCCAGCAGCTTGGCTCCGAACATGAACACTGAAGCTTTCTTT.

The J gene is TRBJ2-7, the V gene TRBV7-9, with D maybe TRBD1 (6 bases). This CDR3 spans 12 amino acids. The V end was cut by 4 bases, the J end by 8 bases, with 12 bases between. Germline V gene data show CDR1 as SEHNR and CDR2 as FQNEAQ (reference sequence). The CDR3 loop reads CASSSGTSKQYF. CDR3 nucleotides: TGTGCCAGCAGCTCCGGGACATCTAAGCAGTACTTC.

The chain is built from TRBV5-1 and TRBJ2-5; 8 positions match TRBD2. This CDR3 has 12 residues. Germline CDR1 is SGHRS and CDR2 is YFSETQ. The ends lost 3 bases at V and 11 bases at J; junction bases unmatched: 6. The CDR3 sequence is CASSYIAGMQYF. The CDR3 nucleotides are TGCGCCAGCAGCTATATAGCGGGAATGCAGTACTTC.